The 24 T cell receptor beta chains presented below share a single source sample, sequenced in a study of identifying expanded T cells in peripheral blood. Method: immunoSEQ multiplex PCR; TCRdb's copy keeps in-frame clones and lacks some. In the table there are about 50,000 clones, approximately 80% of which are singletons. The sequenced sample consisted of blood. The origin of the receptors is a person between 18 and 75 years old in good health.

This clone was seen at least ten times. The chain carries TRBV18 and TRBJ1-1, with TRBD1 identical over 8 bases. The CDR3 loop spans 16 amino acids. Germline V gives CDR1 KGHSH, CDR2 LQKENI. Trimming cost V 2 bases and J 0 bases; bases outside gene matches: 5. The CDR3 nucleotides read TGTGCCAGCTCACCAGGGACAGGTAACATGAACACTGAAGCTTTCTTT. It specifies CASSPGTGNMNTEAFF.

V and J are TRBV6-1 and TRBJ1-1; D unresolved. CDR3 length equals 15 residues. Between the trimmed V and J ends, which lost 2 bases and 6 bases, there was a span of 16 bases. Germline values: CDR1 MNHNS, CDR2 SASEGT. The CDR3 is CASSEQWGGTPEAFF. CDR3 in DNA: TGTGCCAGCAGTGAACAGTGGGGTGGCACCCCTGAAGCTTTCTTT.

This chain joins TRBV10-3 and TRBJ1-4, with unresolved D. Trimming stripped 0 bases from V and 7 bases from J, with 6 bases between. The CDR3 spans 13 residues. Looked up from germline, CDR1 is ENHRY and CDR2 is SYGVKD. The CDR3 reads CAISESLSEKLFF. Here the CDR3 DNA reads TGTGCCATCAGTGAGTCCCTAAGTGAAAAACTGTTTTTT.

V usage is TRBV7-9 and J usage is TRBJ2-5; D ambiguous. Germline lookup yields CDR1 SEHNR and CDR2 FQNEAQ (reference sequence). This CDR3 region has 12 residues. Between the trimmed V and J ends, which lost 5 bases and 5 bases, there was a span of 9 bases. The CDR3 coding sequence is TGTGCCAGCAGCAAGGCTGGGGAGACCCAGTACTTC. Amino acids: CASSKAGETQYF.

In DNA, the CDR3 is TGTGCCAGCAGCCAAGGCCTAGCGGGGGGGAGCTCCTACAATGAGCAGTTCTTC. It yields the protein CASSQGLAGGSSYNEQFF. The V gene is TRBV4-2, the J gene TRBJ2-1; 12 positions agree with TRBD2. The CDR3 is made up of 18 amino acids. J lost 0 bases, V lost 1 base, and 4 bases had no gene match. Germline CDR1 is LGHNA and CDR2 is YNFKEQ.

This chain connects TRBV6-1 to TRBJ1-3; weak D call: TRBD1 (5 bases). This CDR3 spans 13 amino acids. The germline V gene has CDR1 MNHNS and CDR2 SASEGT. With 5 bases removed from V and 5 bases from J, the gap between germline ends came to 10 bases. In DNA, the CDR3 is TGTGCCAGCAGTCAGGGTCAAAGAAACACCATATATTTT. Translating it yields CASSQGQRNTIYF.

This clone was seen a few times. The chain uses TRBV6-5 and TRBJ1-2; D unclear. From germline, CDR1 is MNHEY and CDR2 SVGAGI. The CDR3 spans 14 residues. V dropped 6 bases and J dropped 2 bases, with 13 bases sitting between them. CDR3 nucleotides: TGTGCCAGCAGCACATCCAGGCTAAACTATGGCTACACCTTC. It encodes CASSTSRLNYGYTF.

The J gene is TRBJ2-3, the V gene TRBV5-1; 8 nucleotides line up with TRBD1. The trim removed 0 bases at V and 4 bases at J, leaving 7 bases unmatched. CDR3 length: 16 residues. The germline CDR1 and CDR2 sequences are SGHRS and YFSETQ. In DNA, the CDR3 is TGCGCCAGCAGCTTGGGCCAGGGGGCTACTGCAGATACGCAGTATTTT. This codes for CASSLGQGATADTQYF.

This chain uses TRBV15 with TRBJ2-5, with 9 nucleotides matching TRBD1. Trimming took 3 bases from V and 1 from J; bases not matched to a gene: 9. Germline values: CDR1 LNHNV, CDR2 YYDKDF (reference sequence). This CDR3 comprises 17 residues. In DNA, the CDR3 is TGTGCCACCAGCAGTGACGACGGACAGGGGTCCCAAGAGACCCAGTACTTC. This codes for CATSSDDGQGSQETQYF.

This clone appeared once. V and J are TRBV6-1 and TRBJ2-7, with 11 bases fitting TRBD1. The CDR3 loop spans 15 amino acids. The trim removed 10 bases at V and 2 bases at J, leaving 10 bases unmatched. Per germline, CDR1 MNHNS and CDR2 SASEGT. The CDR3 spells CATVPRDRGAYEQYF. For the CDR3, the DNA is TGTGCCACCGTGCCCCGGGACAGGGGGGCCTACGAGCAGTACTTC.

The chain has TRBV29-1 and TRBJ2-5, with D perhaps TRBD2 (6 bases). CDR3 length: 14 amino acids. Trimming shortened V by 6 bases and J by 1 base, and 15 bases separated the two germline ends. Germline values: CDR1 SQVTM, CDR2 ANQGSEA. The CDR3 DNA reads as TGCAGCGTAGTCTTACGGGGGTTCCAAGAGACCCAGTACTTC. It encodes CSVVLRGFQETQYF. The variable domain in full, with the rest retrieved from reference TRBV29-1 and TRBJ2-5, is SAVISQKPSRDICQRGTSLTIQCQVDSQVTMMFWYRQQPGQSLTLIATANQGSEATYESGFVIDKFPISRPNLTFSTLTVSNMSPEDSSIYLCSVVLRGFQETQYFGPGTRLLVL.

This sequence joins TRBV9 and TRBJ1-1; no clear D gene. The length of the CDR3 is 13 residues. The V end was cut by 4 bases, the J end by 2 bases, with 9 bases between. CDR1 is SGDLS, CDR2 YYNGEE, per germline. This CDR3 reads CASSPLRNTEAFF. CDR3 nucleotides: TGTGCCAGCAGCCCCCTGAGAAACACTGAAGCTTTCTTT. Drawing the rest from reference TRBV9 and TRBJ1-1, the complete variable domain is DSGVTQTPKHLITATGQRVTLRCSPRSGDLSVYWYQQSLDQGLQFLIQYYNGEERAKGNILERFSAQQFPDLHSELNLSSLELGDSALYFCASSPLRNTEAFFGQGTRLTVV.

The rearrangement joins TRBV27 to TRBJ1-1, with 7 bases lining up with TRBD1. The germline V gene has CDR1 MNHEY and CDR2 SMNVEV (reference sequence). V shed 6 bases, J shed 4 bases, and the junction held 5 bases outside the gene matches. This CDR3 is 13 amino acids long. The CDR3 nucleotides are TGTGCCAGCAGACCACAGGGGCCCACTGAAGCTTTCTTT. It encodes CASRPQGPTEAFF.

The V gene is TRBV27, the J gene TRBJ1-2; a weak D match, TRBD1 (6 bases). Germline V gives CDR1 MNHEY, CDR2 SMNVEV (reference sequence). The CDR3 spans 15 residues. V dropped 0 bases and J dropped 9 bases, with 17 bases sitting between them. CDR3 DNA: TGTGCCAGCAGTTTATCGACACAGGGAAGGGTGAGCTACACCTTC. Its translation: CASSLSTQGRVSYTF.

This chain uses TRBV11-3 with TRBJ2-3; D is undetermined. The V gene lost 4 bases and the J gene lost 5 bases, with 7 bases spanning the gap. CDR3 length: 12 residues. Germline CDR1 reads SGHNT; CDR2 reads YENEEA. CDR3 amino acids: CASSSRLDTQYF. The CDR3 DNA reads TGTGCCAGCAGCTCGCGATTAGATACGCAGTATTTT.

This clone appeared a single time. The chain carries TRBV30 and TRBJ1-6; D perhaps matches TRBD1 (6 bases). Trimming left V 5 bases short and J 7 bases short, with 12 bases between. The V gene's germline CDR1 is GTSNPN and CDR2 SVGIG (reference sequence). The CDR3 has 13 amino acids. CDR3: CAWGRQGNSPLHF. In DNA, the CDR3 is TGTGCCTGGGGGCGGCAGGGGAATTCACCCCTCCACTTT.

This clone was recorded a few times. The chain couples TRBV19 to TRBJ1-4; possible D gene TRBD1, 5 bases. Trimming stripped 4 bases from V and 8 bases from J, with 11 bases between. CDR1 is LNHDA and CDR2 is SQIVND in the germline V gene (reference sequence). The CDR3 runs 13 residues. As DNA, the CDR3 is TGTGCCAGTAGTAAGGGACCTGAAGAAAAACTGTTTTTT. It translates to CASSKGPEEKLFF.

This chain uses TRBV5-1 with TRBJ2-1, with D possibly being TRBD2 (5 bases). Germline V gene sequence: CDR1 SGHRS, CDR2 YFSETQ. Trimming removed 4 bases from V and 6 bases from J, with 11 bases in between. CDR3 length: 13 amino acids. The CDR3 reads CASSTYTSNEQFF. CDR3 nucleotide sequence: TGCGCCAGCAGCACGTATACTAGCAATGAGCAGTTCTTC.

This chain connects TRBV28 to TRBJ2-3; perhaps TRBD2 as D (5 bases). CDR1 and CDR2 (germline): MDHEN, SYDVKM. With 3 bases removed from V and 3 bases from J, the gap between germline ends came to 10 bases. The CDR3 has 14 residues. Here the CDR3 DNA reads TGTGCCAGCAGTTTTGTGGGGAGAACAGATACGCAGTATTTT. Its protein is CASSFVGRTDTQYF.

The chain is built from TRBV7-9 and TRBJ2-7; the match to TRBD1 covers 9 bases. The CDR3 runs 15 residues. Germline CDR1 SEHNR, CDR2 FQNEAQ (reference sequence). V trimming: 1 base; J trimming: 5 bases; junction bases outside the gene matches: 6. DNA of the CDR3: TGTGCCAGCAGCTTAGGGACAGGGGTTTCGAACGAGCAGTACGTC. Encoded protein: CASSLGTGVSNEQYV.

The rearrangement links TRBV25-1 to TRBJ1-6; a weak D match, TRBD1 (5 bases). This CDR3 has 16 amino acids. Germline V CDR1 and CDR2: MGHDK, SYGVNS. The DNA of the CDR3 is TGTGCGAGAGGCAAACAGGTGAGCTCCTATAATTCACCCCTCCACTTT. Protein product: CARGKQVSSYNSPLHF.

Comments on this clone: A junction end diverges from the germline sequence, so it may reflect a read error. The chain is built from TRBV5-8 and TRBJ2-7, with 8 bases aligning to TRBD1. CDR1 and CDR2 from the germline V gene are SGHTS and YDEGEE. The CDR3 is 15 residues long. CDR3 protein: CASSLGQGEPYEQYF. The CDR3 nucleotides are TGCGCCAGCAGCCTCGGACAGGGAGAGCCCTACGAGCAGTACTTC.

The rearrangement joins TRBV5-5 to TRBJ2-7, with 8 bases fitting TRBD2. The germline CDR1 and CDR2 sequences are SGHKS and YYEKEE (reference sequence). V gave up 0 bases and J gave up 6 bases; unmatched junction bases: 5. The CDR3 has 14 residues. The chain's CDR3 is CASSLAAGGVEQYV. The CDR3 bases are TGTGCCAGCAGCTTGGCTGCGGGAGGTGTCGAGCAGTACGTC.

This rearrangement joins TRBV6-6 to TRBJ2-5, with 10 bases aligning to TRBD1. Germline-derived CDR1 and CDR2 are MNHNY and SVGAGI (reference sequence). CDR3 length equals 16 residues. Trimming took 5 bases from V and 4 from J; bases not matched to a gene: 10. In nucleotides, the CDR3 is TGTGCCAGCAGTCCAGGGACAGGGGTACTGGGAGAGACCCAGTACTTC. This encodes CASSPGTGVLGETQYF.